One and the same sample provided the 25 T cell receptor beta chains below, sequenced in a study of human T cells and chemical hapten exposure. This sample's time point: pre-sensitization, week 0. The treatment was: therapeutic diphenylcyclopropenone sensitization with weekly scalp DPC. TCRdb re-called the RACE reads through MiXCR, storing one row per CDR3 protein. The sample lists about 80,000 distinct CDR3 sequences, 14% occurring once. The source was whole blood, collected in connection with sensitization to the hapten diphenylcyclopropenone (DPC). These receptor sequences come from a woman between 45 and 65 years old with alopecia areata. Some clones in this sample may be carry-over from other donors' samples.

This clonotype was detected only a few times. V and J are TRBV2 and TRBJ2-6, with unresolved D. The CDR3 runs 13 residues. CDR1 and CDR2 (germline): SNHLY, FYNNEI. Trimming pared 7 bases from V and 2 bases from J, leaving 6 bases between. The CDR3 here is CASIWAGANVLTF. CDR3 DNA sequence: TGTGCCAGCATATGGGCTGGGGCCAACGTCCTGACTTTC.

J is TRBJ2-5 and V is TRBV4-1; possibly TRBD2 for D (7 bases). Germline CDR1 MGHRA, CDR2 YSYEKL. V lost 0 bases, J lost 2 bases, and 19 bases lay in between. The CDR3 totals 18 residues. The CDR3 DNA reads TGCGCCAGCAGCCAAGATTCTGGGCGGGGGCTGAAACAAGAGACCCAGTACTTC. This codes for CASSQDSGRGLKQETQYF.

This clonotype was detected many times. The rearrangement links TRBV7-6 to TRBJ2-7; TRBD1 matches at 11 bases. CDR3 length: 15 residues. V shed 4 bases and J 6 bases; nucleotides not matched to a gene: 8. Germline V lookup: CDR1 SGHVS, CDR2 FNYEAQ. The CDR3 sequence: CASSSKSGTGGEQYF. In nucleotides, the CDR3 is TGTGCCAGCAGCTCGAAATCCGGGACAGGGGGCGAGCAGTACTTC.

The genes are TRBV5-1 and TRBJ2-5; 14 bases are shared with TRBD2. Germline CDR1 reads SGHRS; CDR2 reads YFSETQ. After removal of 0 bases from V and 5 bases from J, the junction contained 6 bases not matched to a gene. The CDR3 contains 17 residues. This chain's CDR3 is CASSLEPGLAGEETQYF. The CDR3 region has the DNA TGCGCCAGCAGCTTGGAGCCGGGACTAGCGGGAGAGGAGACCCAGTACTTC.

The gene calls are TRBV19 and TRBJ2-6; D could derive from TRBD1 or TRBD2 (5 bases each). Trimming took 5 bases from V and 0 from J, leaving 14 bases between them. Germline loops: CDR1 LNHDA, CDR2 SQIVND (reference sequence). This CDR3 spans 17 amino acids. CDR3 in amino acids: CASSSEGDLSGANVLTF. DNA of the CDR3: TGTGCCAGTAGTTCGGAAGGGGACCTCTCTGGGGCCAACGTCCTGACTTTC.

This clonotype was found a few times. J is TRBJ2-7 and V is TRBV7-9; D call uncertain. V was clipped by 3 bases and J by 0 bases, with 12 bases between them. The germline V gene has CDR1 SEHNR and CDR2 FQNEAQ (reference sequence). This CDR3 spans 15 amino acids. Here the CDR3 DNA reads TGTGCCAGCAGCTTTCCTTCTGGGCCCTCCTACGAGCAGTACTTC. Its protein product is CASSFPSGPSYEQYF.

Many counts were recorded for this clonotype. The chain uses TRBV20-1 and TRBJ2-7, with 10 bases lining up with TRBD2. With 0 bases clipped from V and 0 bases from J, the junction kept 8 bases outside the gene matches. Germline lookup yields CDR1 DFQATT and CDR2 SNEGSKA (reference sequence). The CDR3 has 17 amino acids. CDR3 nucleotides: TGCAGTGCTAGAGAGTGGACTAGCGGACTTAGCTCCTACGAGCAGTACTTC. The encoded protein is CSAREWTSGLSSYEQYF.

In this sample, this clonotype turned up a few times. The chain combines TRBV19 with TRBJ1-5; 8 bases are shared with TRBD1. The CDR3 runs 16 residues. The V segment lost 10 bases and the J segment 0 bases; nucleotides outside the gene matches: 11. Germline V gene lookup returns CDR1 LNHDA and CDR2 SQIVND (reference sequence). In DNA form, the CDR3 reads TGTGCCAATATGGGACAGGCGGAGGGTAGCAATCAGCCCCAGCATTTT. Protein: CANMGQAEGSNQPQHF.

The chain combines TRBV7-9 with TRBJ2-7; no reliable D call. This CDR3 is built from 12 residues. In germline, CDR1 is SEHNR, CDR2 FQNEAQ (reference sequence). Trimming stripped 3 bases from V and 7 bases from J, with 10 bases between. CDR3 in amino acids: CASSFALPEQYF. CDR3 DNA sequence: TGTGCCAGCAGCTTCGCCCTGCCGGAGCAGTACTTC.

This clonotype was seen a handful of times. The CDR3 nucleotides are TGTGCCAGCGGACAGATCCATAATTCACCCCTCCACTTT. Amino acid sequence: CASGQIHNSPLHF. This chain uses TRBV28 with TRBJ1-6; perhaps TRBD1 as D (6 bases). V lost 8 bases to trimming and J lost 5 bases, with 10 bases between them. Germline loops: CDR1 MDHEN, CDR2 SYDVKM. The CDR3 length is 13 residues. The variable domain in full, completed from reference TRBV28 and TRBJ1-6, reads DVKVTQSSRYLVKRTGEKVFLECVQDMDHENMFWYRQDPGLGLRLIYFSYDVKMKEKGDIPEGYSVSREKKERFSLILESASTNQTSMYLCASGQIHNSPLHFGNGTRLTVT.

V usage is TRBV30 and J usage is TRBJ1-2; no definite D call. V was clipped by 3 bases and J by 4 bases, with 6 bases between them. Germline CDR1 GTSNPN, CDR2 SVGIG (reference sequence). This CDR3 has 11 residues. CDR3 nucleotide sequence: TGTGCCTGGAGACGGACCTATGGCTACACCTTC. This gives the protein CAWRRTYGYTF. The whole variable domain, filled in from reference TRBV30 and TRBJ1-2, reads SQTIHQWPATLVQPVGSPLSLECTVEGTSNPNLYWYRQAAGRGLQLLFYSVGIGQISSEVPQNLSASRPQDRQFILSSKKLLLSDSGFYLCAWRRTYGYTFGSGTRLTVV.

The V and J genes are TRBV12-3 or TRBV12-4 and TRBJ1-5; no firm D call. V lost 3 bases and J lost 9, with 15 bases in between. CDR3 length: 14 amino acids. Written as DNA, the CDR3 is TGTGCCAGCAGTTTCAACACTAACGGGCGGCCCCAGCATTTT. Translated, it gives CASSFNTNGRPQHF.

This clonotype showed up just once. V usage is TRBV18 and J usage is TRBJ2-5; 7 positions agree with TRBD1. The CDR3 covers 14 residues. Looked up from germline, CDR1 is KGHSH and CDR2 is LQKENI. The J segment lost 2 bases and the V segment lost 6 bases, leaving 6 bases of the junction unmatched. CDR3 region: CASSPGQLQETQYF. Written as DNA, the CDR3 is TGTGCCAGCTCTCCGGGACAGCTTCAAGAGACCCAGTACTTC.

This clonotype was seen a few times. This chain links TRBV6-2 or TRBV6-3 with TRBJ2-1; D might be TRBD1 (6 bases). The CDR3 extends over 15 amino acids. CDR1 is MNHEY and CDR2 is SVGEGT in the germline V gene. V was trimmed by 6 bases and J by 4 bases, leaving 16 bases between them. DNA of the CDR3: TGTGCCAGCAGACGGGACAACCTGGAATACAATGAGCAGTTCTTC. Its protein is CASRRDNLEYNEQFF.

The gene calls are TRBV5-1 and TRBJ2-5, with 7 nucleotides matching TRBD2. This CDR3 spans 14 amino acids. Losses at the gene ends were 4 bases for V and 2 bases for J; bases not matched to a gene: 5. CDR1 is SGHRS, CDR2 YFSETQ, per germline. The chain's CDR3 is CASSPGREQETQYF. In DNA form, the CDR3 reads TGCGCCAGCAGCCCCGGGCGGGAGCAAGAGACCCAGTACTTC. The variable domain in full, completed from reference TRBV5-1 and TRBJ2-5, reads KAGVTQTPRYLIKTRGQQVTLSCSPISGHRSVSWYQQTPGQGLQFLFEYFSETQRNKGNFPGRFSGRQFSNSRSEMNVSTLELGDSALYLCASSPGREQETQYFGPGTRLLVL.

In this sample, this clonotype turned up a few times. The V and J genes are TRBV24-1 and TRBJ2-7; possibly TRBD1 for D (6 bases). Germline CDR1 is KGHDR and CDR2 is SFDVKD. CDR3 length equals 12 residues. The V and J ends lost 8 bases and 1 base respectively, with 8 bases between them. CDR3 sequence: CATTGQSYEQYF. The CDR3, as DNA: TGTGCCACCACAGGACAGTCCTACGAGCAGTACTTC.

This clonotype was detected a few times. CDR3: CASVQARRKNTEAFF. CDR3 in DNA: TGCGCCAGCGTACAGGCCCGCAGAAAGAACACTGAAGCTTTCTTT. This rearrangement joins TRBV23-1 to TRBJ1-1; a possible D gene is TRBD1 (5 bases). TRBV23-1 is an ORF, and what it does is uncertain. This CDR3 is 15 amino acids long. Trimming removed 8 bases at V and 1 base at J, with 17 bases between.

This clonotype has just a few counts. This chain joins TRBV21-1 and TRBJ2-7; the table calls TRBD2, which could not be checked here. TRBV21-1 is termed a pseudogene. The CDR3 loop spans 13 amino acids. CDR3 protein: CASSNPSSWQGVF. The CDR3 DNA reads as TGTGCCAGCAGCAACCCCTCCTCTTGGCAGGGTGTCTTC.

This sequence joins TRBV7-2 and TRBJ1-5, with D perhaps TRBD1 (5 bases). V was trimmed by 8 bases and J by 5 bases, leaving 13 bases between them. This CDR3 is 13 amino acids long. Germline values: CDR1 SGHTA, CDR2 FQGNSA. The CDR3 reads CASHGGVDQPQHF. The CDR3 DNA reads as TGTGCCAGCCATGGGGGAGTGGATCAGCCCCAGCATTTT.

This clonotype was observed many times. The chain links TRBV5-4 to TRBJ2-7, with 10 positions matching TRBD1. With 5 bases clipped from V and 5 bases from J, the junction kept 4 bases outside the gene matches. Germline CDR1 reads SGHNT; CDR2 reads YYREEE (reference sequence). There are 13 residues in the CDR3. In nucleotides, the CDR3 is TGTGCCAGCAGGACAGGGGGCAAGAACGAGCAGTACTTC. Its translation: CASRTGGKNEQYF.

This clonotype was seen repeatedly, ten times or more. CDR3 residues: CSVETGRNSYNSPLHF. DNA for the CDR3: TGCAGTGTCGAGACTGGGAGGAACTCCTATAATTCACCCCTCCACTTT. The rearrangement uses TRBV20-1 and TRBJ1-6, with D unclear. V dropped 7 bases and J dropped 0 bases, with 16 bases sitting between them. The CDR3 has 16 amino acids. Germline assignment: CDR1 DFQATT and CDR2 SNEGSKA (reference sequence).

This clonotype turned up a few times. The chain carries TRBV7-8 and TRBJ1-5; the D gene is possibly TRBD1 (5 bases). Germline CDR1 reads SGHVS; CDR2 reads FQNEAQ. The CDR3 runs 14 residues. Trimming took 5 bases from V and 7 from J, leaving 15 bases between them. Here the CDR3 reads CASSRRGAEQPQHF. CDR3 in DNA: TGTGCCAGCAGCCGACGAGGGGCGGAACAGCCCCAGCATTTT.

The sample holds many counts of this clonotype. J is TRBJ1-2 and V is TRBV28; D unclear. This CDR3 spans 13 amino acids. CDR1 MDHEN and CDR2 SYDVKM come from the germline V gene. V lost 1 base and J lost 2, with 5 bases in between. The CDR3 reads CASSLSRNYGYTF. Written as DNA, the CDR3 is TGTGCCAGCAGTTTATCCAGAAACTATGGCTACACCTTC.

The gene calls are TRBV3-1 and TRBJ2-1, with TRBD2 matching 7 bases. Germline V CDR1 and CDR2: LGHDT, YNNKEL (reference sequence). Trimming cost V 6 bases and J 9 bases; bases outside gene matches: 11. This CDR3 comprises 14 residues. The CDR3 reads CASRETRLASEQFF. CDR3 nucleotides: TGTGCCAGCAGGGAAACCCGACTAGCTAGTGAGCAGTTCTTC.

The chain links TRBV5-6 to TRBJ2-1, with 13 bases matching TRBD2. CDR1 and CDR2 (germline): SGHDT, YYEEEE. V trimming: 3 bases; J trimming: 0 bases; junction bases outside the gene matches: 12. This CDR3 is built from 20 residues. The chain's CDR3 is CASSSFGTSGRAASYNEQFF. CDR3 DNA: TGTGCCAGCAGCTCCTTTGGCACTAGCGGGAGGGCCGCCTCCTACAATGAGCAGTTCTTC.